Below, 13 T cell receptor beta chains from the same sample are listed, as sequenced in a study of cytomegalovirus exposure and HLA in healthy donors. Clones were sequenced by immunoSEQ multiplex PCR, and TCRdb holds only the in-frame ones, with some missing. Seen here are under 200,000 clones, approximately 89% observed once, and the top ten hold around a tenth. Sample: PBMCs. The origin of the receptors is a woman younger than 30 in good health and CMV-seropositive.

This chain joins TRBV5-4 and TRBJ2-7, with 12 nucleotides matching TRBD2. The CDR3 length is 15 residues. The germline gives CDR1 SGHNT, CDR2 YYREEE (reference sequence). V lost 3 bases to trimming and J lost 7 bases; unmatched junction nucleotides: 8. The CDR3 loop is CASSSRLAGAREQYF. The CDR3 DNA is TGTGCCAGCAGCTCCAGACTAGCGGGAGCTCGGGAGCAGTACTTC.

The V and J genes are TRBV12-5 and TRBJ2-5; perhaps TRBD2 as D (5 bases). Looked up from germline, CDR1 is LGHNT and CDR2 is FRNRAP. This CDR3 has 15 amino acids. Deletions cut 0 bases from V and 0 bases from J, with 8 bases between. CDR3 bases: TGTGCTAGTGGTTTGGTAAACGGGGACCAAGAGACCCAGTACTTC. It codes for CASGLVNGDQETQYF.

J is TRBJ2-1 and V is TRBV11-1; D possibly corresponds to TRBD1 (5 bases). The CDR3 totals 14 residues. The V gene's germline CDR1 is SGHAT and CDR2 FQDESV (reference sequence). Trimming pared 1 base from V and 8 bases from J, leaving 12 bases between. CDR3: CASSLGGEIDEQFF. The DNA of the CDR3 is TGTGCCAGCAGCTTAGGGGGCGAAATCGATGAGCAGTTCTTC.

The chain has TRBV5-1 and TRBJ2-1, with TRBD1 matching over 9 bases. The ends lost 2 bases at V and 4 bases at J; junction bases unmatched: 10. Per germline, CDR1 SGHRS and CDR2 YFSETQ. The CDR3 has 17 residues. CDR3 in DNA: TGCGCCAGCAGCTTTGTAGTTGGGACAGGGCCGTACAATGAGCAGTTCTTC. The encoded protein is CASSFVVGTGPYNEQFF.

The chain couples TRBV27 to TRBJ2-7; D is perhaps TRBD1 (6 bases). The germline CDR1 and CDR2 sequences are MNHEY and SMNVEV (reference sequence). Trimming shortened V by 6 bases and J by 2 bases, and 17 bases separated the two germline ends. This CDR3 contains 15 residues. As DNA, the CDR3 is TGTGCCAGCAGCTGGGGGACACATCACCCCTACGAGCAGTACTTC. This gives the protein CASSWGTHHPYEQYF.

The chain is built from TRBV18 and TRBJ2-7; TRBD1 aligns across 7 bases. Germline V gene sequence: CDR1 KGHSH, CDR2 LQKENI. CDR3 length: 15 amino acids. After removal of 3 bases from V and 3 bases from J, the junction contained 8 bases not matched to a gene. DNA of the CDR3: TGTGCCAGCTCACCTGGACAGGTCATGGTCTACGAGCAGTACTTC. It translates to CASSPGQVMVYEQYF.

This clone was observed once. The chain employs TRBV7-8 and TRBJ2-7, with D possibly matching TRBD1 (6 bases). Trimming removed 2 bases from V and 4 bases from J, with 15 bases in between. CDR3 length: 15 residues. The germline V gene has CDR1 SGHVS and CDR2 FQNEAQ. CDR3 coding DNA: TGTGCCAGCAGCTTATTTTCTACAGGGTCTTACGAGCAGTACTTC. Encoded protein: CASSLFSTGSYEQYF.

The chain couples TRBV7-9 to TRBJ1-4; tentatively, D is TRBD1 (6 bases). The CDR3 is 18 residues long. Deletions cut 2 bases from V and 1 base from J, with 17 bases between. Germline CDR1 is SEHNR and CDR2 is FQNEAQ (reference sequence). For the CDR3, the DNA is TGTGCCAGCAGCTTACACCGGGGGGCCAGGATAACTAATGAAAAACTGTTTTTT. Amino acid sequence: CASSLHRGARITNEKLFF.

The gene calls are TRBV7-6 and TRBJ2-1; perhaps TRBD2 as D (6 bases). CDR1 is SGHVS, CDR2 FNYEAQ, per germline. The CDR3 totals 17 residues. Trimming removed 2 bases at V and 3 bases at J, with 17 bases between. The CDR3 here is CASSLSPGLASYNEQFF. The CDR3 DNA reads TGTGCCAGCAGCTTATCGCCGGGGCTAGCGAGCTACAATGAGCAGTTCTTC.

J is TRBJ2-4 and V is TRBV7-9; 9 positions match TRBD1. The V segment lost 5 bases and the J segment 7 bases; nucleotides outside the gene matches: 6. The germline V gene encodes CDR1 SEHNR and CDR2 FQNEAQ (reference sequence). The CDR3 contains 14 residues. The CDR3 spells CASSPTGGLNIQYF. The CDR3 bases are TGTGCCAGCAGCCCCACAGGGGGCTTGAACATTCAGTACTTC.

The J gene is TRBJ1-2, the V gene TRBV27; 9 positions match TRBD1. V shed 6 bases, J shed 5 bases, and the junction held 4 bases outside the gene matches. The germline V gene encodes CDR1 MNHEY and CDR2 SMNVEV (reference sequence). CDR3 size: 13 residues. As DNA, the CDR3 is TGTGCCAGCAGCGCCGGGACAGGGTATGGCTACACCTTC. It is translated as CASSAGTGYGYTF.

V is TRBV6-5 and J is TRBJ2-1; 12 bases align to TRBD2. Per the germline V gene, CDR1 is MNHEY and CDR2 is SVGAGI. The CDR3 extends over 14 amino acids. V trimming: 8 bases; J trimming: 8 bases; junction bases outside the gene matches: 7. In DNA, the CDR3 is TGTGCCAGCTTTTCTAGCGGGAGGGCCGATGAGCAGTTCTTC. The encoded protein is CASFSSGRADEQFF.

This chain uses TRBV6-7 with TRBJ1-5, with D uncertain. TRBV6-7 is recorded as an ORF, its role being uncertain. This CDR3 is built from 17 residues. V lost 4 bases and J lost 5, with 21 bases in between. The CDR3 spells CASSCFVGQPADQPQHF. DNA for the CDR3: TGTGCCAGCAGTTGTTTCGTTGGGCAGCCAGCGGATCAGCCCCAGCATTTT.